This TCR beta chain came from a study of post-analysis software for immune sequencing data. For the study at large: Relapsing-remitting, secondary progressive and progressive-relapsing forms made up the multiple sclerosis disease courses.

Study conclusions and caveats: Included in a set of four or five TRBV segments more frequent in patients than controls were TRBV5-6, TRBV5-1 and TRBV20-1. Batch-mates among the samples co-clustered strongly by F measure. Among multiple sclerosis patients, normalized Chao1 diversity was significantly below that of controls.

Looked up from germline, CDR1 is DFQATT and CDR2 is SNEGSKA (reference sequence). The CDR3 runs to 16 residues. V lost 1 base and J lost 3, with 19 bases in between. Libraries were made from TCR beta cDNA, and they carried unique molecular identifiers. There were about 1 to 10 million T cells, and about 500,000 cDNA molecules came from them. TCRdb recomputed calls from the PCR reads with MiXCR, one row per CDR3 protein. This table has 800,000 to 950,000 distinct CDR3 sequences, approximately 50% appearing once. About this clonotype itself: As yet, its antigen is unknown.

Sequenced material: blood. This chain uses TRBV20-1 with TRBJ2-7; the D gene is possibly TRBD2 (5 bases). The TCR was taken from a girl under 18 with multiple sclerosis. The CDR3 reads CSARALLELDVYEQYF. Written as DNA, the CDR3 is TGCAGTGCTAGAGCCTTGTTGGAACTAGACGTCTACGAGCAGTACTTC.